These 2 T cell receptor beta chains originate from one sample sequenced in a study of blood T cell repertoires in COVID-19. Some clones are missing from TCRdb's copy, which holds only in-frame ones; the method was immunoSEQ multiplex PCR. The sample contains 350,000 to 450,000 clones, around 84% of which appear only once. Material for sequencing was peripheral blood. The receptors shown here come from a woman aged 18 to 35 with acute or convalescent COVID-19.

The V gene is TRBV9, the J gene TRBJ2-4, with 7 bases lining up with TRBD2. The CDR3 extends over 14 amino acids. Germline V lookup: CDR1 SGDLS, CDR2 YYNGEE. V gave up 4 bases and J gave up 7 bases; unmatched junction bases: 8. As DNA, the CDR3 is TGTGCCAGCAGCCCCGGGGGGTTGGGTAACATTCAGTACTTC. Its translation is CASSPGGLGNIQYF.

The chain joins TRBV24-1 to TRBJ1-1; D is undetermined. Germline V gene lookup returns CDR1 KGHDR and CDR2 SFDVKD. The ends were cut back, 5 bases at V and 4 bases at J, with 10 bases in the middle. CDR3 length equals 13 residues. This CDR3 is CATSAGLGTEAFF. The CDR3, as DNA: TGTGCCACCAGTGCAGGATTGGGCACTGAAGCTTTCTTT.